This T cell receptor (beta chain) was retrieved from a study of cytomegalovirus exposure and HLA in healthy donors. The PCR contained 60 Vbeta and 13 Jbeta primers. The repertoire was sequenced with immunoSEQ multiplex PCR; TCRdb's copy has only in-frame clones and lacks some. The table lists fewer than 150,000 clones, 73% of them singletons. This clone was seen a handful of times. CDR3 length: 13 residues. CDR1 is MNHEY and CDR2 is SMNVEV in the germline V gene (reference sequence). With V trimmed by 3 bases and J by 9 bases, 4 bases remained unmatched. Material: PBMCs. The chain links TRBV27 to TRBJ2-1, with 8 nucleotides matching TRBD1. The receptor was isolated from a human donor in good health. The CDR3 is CASSFAGGFEQFF. The CDR3 DNA is TGTGCCAGCAGTTTCGCAGGGGGCTTTGAGCAGTTCTTC.